This TCR beta chain originates from a study of T cell responses to AZD1222 COVID-19 vaccine. The assay was immunoSEQ multiplex PCR, and TCRdb's table has in-frame clones only and misses some. Counted here are about 150,000 clones, 90% to 95% occurring once; the ten biggest clones make up approximately 1.5%. CDR3 length: 14 residues. Trimming took 0 bases from V and 6 from J; bases not matched to a gene: 3. CDR1 and CDR2 (germline): LGHDT, YNNKEL (reference sequence). On this clone itself: Its antigen is not identified.

Regarding the study as a whole: The donors showed a predominance of white British ancestry and of females, with possible underestimation of clonal diversity.

Sequenced here: peripheral blood, sampled on day 0 of AZD1222 vaccination. This chain links TRBV3-1 (or the pseudogene TRBV3-2) with TRBJ1-2; 8 positions match TRBD1. The TCR sequence derives from an adult in good health. Here the CDR3 reads CASSQEDRGHGYTF. The DNA of the CDR3 is TGTGCCAGCAGCCAAGAAGACAGGGGTCATGGCTACACCTTC.